This T cell receptor beta chain was identified during a study of T cells in Graves' hyperthyroidism and ophthalmopathy. In this sample, this clonotype turned up a few times. Clinicians diagnosed patients from clinical symptoms, serum thyroxine and TRAb, thyroid ultrasound and orbital computed tomography. The CDR3 runs to 14 residues. CDR1 and CDR2 (germline): MNHEY, SVGAGI. The V end was cut by 0 bases, the J end by 6 bases, with 12 bases between. TCR beta CDR3 regions were amplified from RNA transcripts. HTBI primers were employed in a first-round RT-PCR of the TCR CDR3. TCRdb redid the calling of the multiplex PCR reads with MiXCR, one entry per CDR3 protein. The table includes roughly 550,000 distinct CDR3 sequences, 16% detected once.

The clonotype comes from a woman aged 30 to 39 with Graves' ophthalmopathy. V and J are TRBV6-5 and TRBJ2-7; D is unresolved. Sequenced sample: blood. The CDR3 region is CASSYSFGRTEQYF. CDR3 in DNA: TGTGCCAGCAGTTACTCCTTTGGTCGTACCGAGCAGTACTTC.